The 25 T cell receptor beta chains in this list originate from one sample, sequenced in a study of CD8 T cells in Susac syndrome. RNA in amounts of about 0.45 to 1 ug was reverse transcribed with random hexamers. From the immunoSEQ multiplex PCR reads, TCRdb called clonotypes with MiXCR, one entry per CDR3 protein. The repertoire includes under 95,000 distinct CDR3 sequences, around 93% of them detected once, and roughly 0.46% sits in the top ten. Source material: CD8+ T cells from PBMCs. These receptors originate from a human donor with Susac syndrome.

V usage is TRBV30 and J usage is TRBJ2-2, with D maybe TRBD2 (6 bases). In germline, CDR1 is GTSNPN, CDR2 SVGIG (reference sequence). The CDR3 is 12 amino acids. V gave up 7 bases and J gave up 8 bases, with 14 bases separating them. CDR3 amino acids: CASSGGAGELFF. The CDR3 nucleotides are TGTGCCTCAAGTGGCGGGGCGGGGGAGCTGTTTTTT.

The chain uses TRBV29-1 and TRBJ2-1; the D gene is possibly TRBD2 (6 bases). The CDR3 is 13 amino acids. Between the trimmed V and J ends, which lost 5 bases and 3 bases, there was a span of 11 bases. CDR1 and CDR2 from the germline V gene are SQVTM and ANQGSEA. CDR3 region: CSVLASDYNEQFF. The CDR3 DNA reads TGCAGCGTTCTGGCTAGCGACTACAATGAGCAGTTCTTC.

The gene calls are TRBV11-2 and TRBJ2-1, with 7 bases matching TRBD2. Germline CDR1 reads SGHAT; CDR2 reads FQNNGV. Trimming at V came to 2 bases and at J to 6 bases, leaving 7 bases not matched to a gene. This CDR3 spans 15 amino acids. CDR3 region: CASSLWGSGSNEQFF. The CDR3, as DNA: TGTGCCAGCAGCTTATGGGGTAGCGGGTCCAATGAGCAGTTCTTC.

This chain uses TRBV6-1 with TRBJ2-7, with D perhaps matching TRBD1 (5 bases). CDR1 and CDR2 (germline): MNHNS, SASEGT. Trimming removed 5 bases at V and 3 bases at J, with 11 bases between. CDR3 size: 13 residues. The CDR3 sequence: CASSLARVYEQYF. CDR3 DNA sequence: TGTGCCAGCAGTCTCGCCAGGGTCTACGAGCAGTACTTC.

The gene calls are TRBV12-3 or TRBV12-4 and TRBJ2-1, with 13 bases identical to TRBD2. The V gene end was trimmed by 7 bases and the J gene end by 5 bases; junction bases not matched to a gene: 11. The CDR3 is made up of 17 amino acids. DNA for the CDR3: TGTGCCAGCATTCCCTCTGTGGGGACTAGCGGGAACAATGAGCAGTTCTTC. This gives the protein CASIPSVGTSGNNEQFF.

V and J are TRBV28 and TRBJ2-7, with D unclear. This CDR3 is 12 amino acids long. Germline assignment: CDR1 MDHEN and CDR2 SYDVKM. Trimming removed 7 bases from V and 3 bases from J, with 10 bases in between. The CDR3 nucleotides are TGTGCCAGCACCCGGGTCAACTACGAGCAGTACTTC. It translates to CASTRVNYEQYF.

This chain links TRBV4-3 with TRBJ1-1; D gene ambiguous. CDR3 size: 16 residues. Germline-derived CDR1 and CDR2 are LGHNA and YSLEER. Trimming removed 4 bases at V and 0 bases at J, with 15 bases between. Here the CDR3 reads CASSLGREYMNTEAFF. As DNA, the CDR3 is TGCGCCAGCAGCCTCGGGAGAGAGTATATGAACACTGAAGCTTTCTTT.

The chain couples TRBV5-6 to TRBJ1-4; the D gene is possibly TRBD1 (5 bases). Trimming removed 0 bases from V and 7 bases from J, with 10 bases in between. Germline CDR1 and CDR2: SGHDT and YYEEEE. The CDR3 loop spans 14 amino acids. The CDR3 reads CASSLGGTFEKLFF. The CDR3 DNA sequence: TGTGCCAGCAGCTTGGGGGGGACCTTTGAAAAACTGTTTTTT.

The chain carries TRBV29-1 and TRBJ2-1, with 9 bases identical to TRBD2. V was pared by 2 bases and J by 3 bases, with 8 bases of the junction left unmatched. This CDR3 has 16 residues. Per the germline V gene, CDR1 is SQVTM and CDR2 is ANQGSEA. CDR3 DNA sequence: TGCAGCGTTGAACCGACTAGCGGCACCCTCTACAATGAGCAGTTCTTC. This gives the protein CSVEPTSGTLYNEQFF.

The chain links TRBV7-2 to TRBJ2-2; D possibly corresponds to TRBD2 (6 bases). The germline V gene has CDR1 SGHTA and CDR2 FQGNSA. This CDR3 region has 14 residues. V was shortened by 10 bases and J by 0 bases, with 12 bases between the two germline ends. CDR3 loop: CATMGLPNTGELFF. The CDR3 DNA reads TGTGCCACCATGGGACTTCCGAACACCGGGGAGCTGTTTTTT. The entire variable domain, with the rest obtained from reference TRBV7-2 and TRBJ2-2, is as follows: GAGVSQSPSNKVTEKGKDVELRCDPISGHTALYWYRQSLGQGLEFLIYFQGNSAPDKSGLPSDRFSAERTGGSVSTLTIQRTQQEDSAVYLCATMGLPNTGELFFGEGSRLTVL.

This chain uses TRBV14 with TRBJ2-7; D unclear. Deletions cut 1 base from V and 5 bases from J, with 6 bases between. The CDR3 totals 12 residues. Germline CDR1 SGHDN, CDR2 FVKESK. DNA of the CDR3: TGTGCCAGCAGCCAAGGACGAGACGAGCAGTACTTC. Its translation is CASSQGRDEQYF.

The chain carries TRBV28 and TRBJ1-1, with 10 nucleotides matching TRBD1. The CDR3 contains 14 residues. From germline, CDR1 is MDHEN and CDR2 SYDVKM. V dropped 6 bases and J dropped 4; count of bases not matched to a gene: 5. CDR3 in amino acids: CASRTGTGVTEAFF. CDR3 bases: TGTGCCAGCAGGACCGGGACAGGGGTCACTGAAGCTTTCTTT. Complete variable domain (other parts from reference TRBV28 and TRBJ1-1): DVKVTQSSRYLVKRTGEKVFLECVQDMDHENMFWYRQDPGLGLRLIYFSYDVKMKEKGDIPEGYSVSREKKERFSLILESASTNQTSMYLCASRTGTGVTEAFFGQGTRLTVV.

V usage is TRBV12-3 or TRBV12-4 and J usage is TRBJ1-1; D unclear. The length of the CDR3 is 15 residues. Trimming removed 6 bases at V and 3 bases at J, with 17 bases between. The CDR3: CASSSVWGRDTEAFF. In DNA form, the CDR3 reads TGTGCCAGCAGCTCTGTGTGGGGTCGGGACACTGAAGCTTTCTTT.

The chain is built from TRBV30 and TRBJ2-1; 11 bases match TRBD2. The germline V gene encodes CDR1 GTSNPN and CDR2 SVGIG (reference sequence). J gave up 5 bases and V 7 bases, and 7 bases lay outside the gene matches. The CDR3 is made up of 14 amino acids. The CDR3 nucleotides are TGTGCCTATAAGACTAGCGGGAATAACAATGAGCAGTTCTTC. Residues: CAYKTSGNNNEQFF.

The V and J genes are TRBV12-3 or TRBV12-4 and TRBJ2-3; unclear D gene. This CDR3 contains 15 residues. V was pared by 5 bases and J by 0 bases, with 12 bases between. The CDR3 protein is CASSPDFSSTDTQYF. The CDR3, as DNA: TGTGCCAGCAGTCCCGACTTTTCTAGCACAGATACGCAGTATTTT.

The chain uses TRBV5-6 and TRBJ2-3; unclear D gene. CDR3 size: 12 residues. Germline CDR1 SGHDT, CDR2 YYEEEE. The V end lost 5 bases, the J end lost 4 bases, and 8 bases lay between the germline ends. This CDR3 reads CASSSGADTQYF. In DNA, the CDR3 is TGTGCCAGCAGTTCTGGCGCAGATACGCAGTATTTT. Full variable domain (missing parts from reference TRBV5-6 and TRBJ2-3): DAGVTQSPTHLIKTRGQQVTLRCSPKSGHDTVSWYQQALGQGPQFIFQYYEEEERQRGNFPDRFSGHQFPNYSSELNVNALLLGDSALYLCASSSGADTQYFGPGTRLTVL.

The J gene is TRBJ2-6, the V gene TRBV10-3; maybe TRBD2 (7 bases). CDR3 length: 18 residues. Trimming stripped 6 bases from V and 2 bases from J, with 20 bases between. Germline V lookup: CDR1 ENHRY, CDR2 SYGVKD. This CDR3 reads CAIRGGEGGMTGANVLTF. In DNA form, the CDR3 reads TGTGCCATCAGGGGAGGCGAGGGGGGGATGACTGGGGCCAACGTCCTGACTTTC.

This rearrangement joins TRBV28 to TRBJ2-1, with D unclear. The CDR3 is 11 amino acids. Trimming removed 4 bases at V and 7 bases at J, with 5 bases between. Germline V gene data show CDR1 as MDHEN and CDR2 as SYDVKM. The CDR3 DNA reads as TGTGCCAGCAGTTCCCTAAATGAGCAGTTCTTC. This gives the protein CASSSLNEQFF.

V and J are TRBV3-1 and TRBJ2-7, with D possibly matching TRBD1 (6 bases). Trimming stripped 1 base from V and 7 bases from J, with 11 bases between. This CDR3 has 13 residues. CDR1 and CDR2 (germline): LGHDT, YNNKEL (reference sequence). DNA for the CDR3: TGTGCCAGCAGCCAAGGGACAGCTTTGGAGCAGTACTTC. It yields the protein CASSQGTALEQYF.

This rearrangement joins TRBV29-1 to TRBJ2-3; D not resolved. Germline V lookup: CDR1 SQVTM, CDR2 ANQGSEA. Trimming removed 3 bases at V and 5 bases at J, with 18 bases between. The CDR3 has 15 amino acids. Here the CDR3 DNA reads TGCAGCGTTGATACTCTGAGCCTTCGGGTAGATACGCAGTATTTT. Encoded protein: CSVDTLSLRVDTQYF.

CDR3 in DNA: TGCAGTGCCCCCAGGGACGGAAACCCCTTGGGCTACACCTTC. Encoded protein: CSAPRDGNPLGYTF. The chain recombines TRBV20-1 with TRBJ1-2; a weak D match, TRBD1 (5 bases). CDR3 size: 14 residues. Germline-derived CDR1 and CDR2 are DFQATT and SNEGSKA (reference sequence). V lost 6 bases and J 8 bases, leaving 22 bases between the germline ends.

The gene calls are TRBV6-6 and TRBJ1-5; the D gene is possibly TRBD1 (5 bases). CDR3 length: 12 residues. Germline values: CDR1 MNHNY, CDR2 SVGAGI (reference sequence). V lost 5 bases and J 8 bases, leaving 10 bases between the germline ends. CDR3 sequence reads: CASSPGGEPQHF. CDR3 DNA sequence: TGTGCCAGCAGTCCGGGGGGGGAGCCCCAGCATTTT.

This rearrangement joins TRBV9 to TRBJ2-3, with D maybe TRBD2 (7 bases). V lost 0 bases and J lost 1, with 12 bases in between. The CDR3 has 16 amino acids. Germline V gene lookup returns CDR1 SGDLS and CDR2 YYNGEE. CDR3 DNA sequence: TGTGCCAGCAGCGTAGCTGGAGGGGGGGGCACAGATACGCAGTATTTT. Translated: CASSVAGGGGTDTQYF.

The chain has TRBV9 and TRBJ2-7, with D maybe TRBD2 (7 bases). The CDR3 is 15 amino acids. V was clipped by 3 bases and J by 3 bases, with 16 bases between them. Germline CDR1 is SGDLS and CDR2 is YYNGEE. The CDR3 is CASSAEGGPSYEQYF. In DNA, the CDR3 is TGTGCCAGCAGCGCCGAGGGGGGGCCGAGCTACGAGCAGTACTTC. Filled out from reference TRBV9 and TRBJ2-7, the complete variable domain reads DSGVTQTPKHLITATGQRVTLRCSPRSGDLSVYWYQQSLDQGLQFLIQYYNGEERAKGNILERFSAQQFPDLHSELNLSSLELGDSALYFCASSAEGGPSYEQYFGPGTRLTVT.

This clonotype was observed once. CDR3: CASSLGIGTSYEQYF. Here the CDR3 DNA reads TGTGCCAGCAGCTTAGGGATCGGGACCTCCTACGAGCAGTACTTC. V and J are TRBV11-2 and TRBJ2-7, with D perhaps TRBD1 or TRBD2 (5 bases each). Germline assignment: CDR1 SGHAT and CDR2 FQNNGV. The CDR3 runs to 15 residues. V lost 1 base to trimming and J lost 0 bases, with 10 bases between them.